This passage covers 24 T cell receptor beta chains from one sample sequenced in a study of blood T cell repertoires in COVID-19. Generated by immunoSEQ multiplex PCR, the TCRdb table keeps only in-frame clones and is missing some. The sample contains 200,000 to 250,000 clones, 86% of which appear only once. The specimen sequenced was peripheral blood. Receptor source: a woman between 50 and 59 years old with COVID-19, enrolled during active disease.

The chain employs TRBV4-3 and TRBJ2-1; TRBD2 matches at 10 bases. The J segment lost 4 bases and the V segment lost 4 bases, leaving 7 bases of the junction unmatched. This CDR3 has 16 amino acids. Germline assignment: CDR1 LGHNA and CDR2 YSLEER. The DNA for the CDR3 is TGCGCCAGCAGCCTATCAAGACTAGCGGGTTACAATGAGCAGTTCTTC. Amino acids: CASSLSRLAGYNEQFF.

The chain links TRBV5-4 to TRBJ2-7; TRBD1 aligns across 9 bases. Losses at the gene ends were 4 bases for V and 6 bases for J; bases not matched to a gene: 5. The length of the CDR3 is 13 residues. In germline, CDR1 is SGHNT, CDR2 YYREEE (reference sequence). Here the CDR3 DNA reads TGTGCCAGCAGCACTGGGACAGGGCGCGAGCAGTACGTC. Encoded protein: CASSTGTGREQYV.

In nucleotides, the CDR3 is TGTGCCAGCAGTCCTCTCCCTTTCGACTCGGCAAAGTATGGCTACACCTTC. This gives the protein CASSPLPFDSAKYGYTF. The gene calls are TRBV27 and TRBJ1-2; the D is unclear. Germline loops: CDR1 MNHEY, CDR2 SMNVEV (reference sequence). This CDR3 is built from 17 residues. Trimming left V 5 bases short and J 5 bases short, with 24 bases between.

The chain has TRBV19 and TRBJ1-4, with D unclear. V was trimmed by 3 bases and J by 5 bases, leaving 10 bases between them. This CDR3 spans 14 amino acids. The V gene's germline CDR1 is LNHDA and CDR2 SQIVND (reference sequence). This CDR3 reads CASSISRLNEKLFF. The CDR3 DNA reads as TGTGCCAGTAGTATCTCCAGGCTAAATGAAAAACTGTTTTTT.

This chain connects TRBV12-5 to TRBJ2-3, with 11 bases aligning to TRBD2. This CDR3 region has 15 residues. In germline, CDR1 is LGHNT, CDR2 FRNRAP. Germline trimming cut 6 bases from V and 1 base from J; bases unmatched to any gene: 3. The DNA of the CDR3 is TGTGCTAGTGGCCTACTAGCGGGGGGCACAGATACGCAGTATTTT. Its protein is CASGLLAGGTDTQYF. Looking up the rest from reference TRBV12-5 and TRBJ2-3 gives the full variable domain: DARVTQTPRHKVTEMGQEVTMRCQPILGHNTVFWYRQTMMQGLELLAYFRNRAPLDDSGMPKDRFSAEMPDATLATLKIQPSEPRDSAVYFCASGLLAGGTDTQYFGPGTRLTVL.

V is TRBV6-5 and J is TRBJ2-7; D remains ambiguous. V was cut by 6 bases and J by 7 bases, with 13 bases left in between. CDR1 and CDR2 (germline): MNHEY, SVGAGI. The CDR3 spans 12 residues. The CDR3 DNA reads TGTGCCAGCAGCCGCAGGTTTGGAGAGCAGTACTTC. Protein product: CASSRRFGEQYF.

The gene calls are TRBV7-9 and TRBJ1-2, with D tentatively TRBD1 (6 bases). Germline V CDR1 and CDR2: SEHNR, FQNEAQ (reference sequence). This CDR3 is built from 16 residues. V lost 7 bases to trimming and J lost 4 bases, with 22 bases between them. The chain's CDR3 is CASNPPGGGGFYGYTF. The DNA of the CDR3 is TGTGCCAGCAACCCCCCCGGGGGGGGCGGGTTCTATGGCTACACCTTC.

Only a few counts were recorded for this clone. This chain joins TRBV7-2 and TRBJ2-7; 10 positions match TRBD2. The CDR3 contains 18 residues. In germline, CDR1 is SGHTA, CDR2 FQGNSA. V trimming: 1 base; J trimming: 7 bases; junction bases outside the gene matches: 16. The CDR3 sequence is CASSLGAPFLAGAGEQYF. The CDR3 region has the DNA TGTGCCAGCAGCTTAGGCGCCCCCTTCCTAGCGGGGGCAGGGGAGCAGTACTTC.

The chain couples TRBV5-1 to TRBJ2-1; TRBD2 is a possible D gene (6 bases). V was shortened by 3 bases and J by 8 bases, with 15 bases between the two germline ends. Germline V gene lookup returns CDR1 SGHRS and CDR2 YFSETQ. The length of the CDR3 is 14 residues. This CDR3 reads CASSSPLANHEQFF. The DNA of the CDR3 is TGCGCCAGCAGCTCCCCCCTAGCGAACCATGAGCAGTTCTTC.

The V and J genes are TRBV7-2 and TRBJ1-6, with D perhaps matching TRBD1 (5 bases). The V end lost 5 bases, the J end lost 3 bases, and 17 bases lay between the germline ends. This CDR3 has 17 residues. Germline V gives CDR1 SGHTA, CDR2 FQGNSA. The CDR3 nucleotides are TGTGCCAGCAGCCCCCGGAGGGGTTTGGACTATAATTCACCCCTCCACTTT. Its translation: CASSPRRGLDYNSPLHF.

This clone is a singleton in its sample. This chain connects TRBV27 to TRBJ2-7; weak D call: TRBD2 (6 bases). V lost 2 bases and J lost 3, with 11 bases in between. Germline V gene data show CDR1 as MNHEY and CDR2 as SMNVEV (reference sequence). The CDR3 has 14 residues. CDR3 residues: CASSLRAGGYEQYV. In DNA, the CDR3 is TGTGCCAGCAGTTTAAGGGCCGGGGGCTACGAGCAGTACGTC.

The V gene is TRBV20-1, the J gene TRBJ1-3; D is perhaps TRBD1 (5 bases). The CDR3 has 14 amino acids. Germline assignment: CDR1 DFQATT and CDR2 SNEGSKA (reference sequence). V shed 3 bases and J shed 4 bases, with 13 bases lying between them. The CDR3 loop reads CSASARGSGNTIYF. The CDR3 DNA follows: TGCAGTGCTAGTGCTCGGGGGTCAGGAAACACCATATATTTT.

The V call is TRBV3-1 (or the pseudogene TRBV3-2), the J call TRBJ2-6; weak D call: TRBD2 (7 bases). V was clipped by 5 bases and J by 2 bases, with 22 bases between them. Germline loops: CDR1 LGHDT, CDR2 YNNKEL (reference sequence). The CDR3 loop spans 19 amino acids. Here the CDR3 DNA reads TGTGCCAGCAGCGCCAGAAGGGGGGGGATTAACGCTGGGGCCAACGTCCTGACTTTC. This sequence encodes CASSARRGGINAGANVLTF.

This chain connects TRBV4-3 to TRBJ1-2; possible D gene TRBD1, 6 bases. Germline V CDR1 and CDR2: LGHNA, YSLEER. This CDR3 has 16 amino acids. With 1 base removed from V and 6 bases from J, the gap between germline ends came to 18 bases. CDR3 nucleotides: TGCGCCAGCAGCCAAGGGGTGGGGGCCATGAAGAATGGCTACACCTTC. It encodes CASSQGVGAMKNGYTF.

The chain combines TRBV5-5 with TRBJ2-7; TRBD1 matches at 7 bases. After removal of 3 bases from V and 2 bases from J, the junction contained 5 bases not matched to a gene. Germline CDR1 and CDR2: SGHKS and YYEKEE (reference sequence). The CDR3 is 14 amino acids. The CDR3 sequence: CASSSGQPPYEQYF. The CDR3 bases are TGTGCCAGCAGCTCGGGACAGCCGCCCTACGAGCAGTACTTC.

The chain employs TRBV19 and TRBJ1-1; 7 positions agree with TRBD1. CDR1 and CDR2 from the germline V gene are LNHDA and SQIVND (reference sequence). This CDR3 has 16 residues. V lost 2 bases to trimming and J lost 4 bases; unmatched junction nucleotides: 10. Here the CDR3 reads CASSIRGVRGVTEAFF. CDR3 bases: TGTGCCAGTAGTATACGAGGGGTCAGGGGGGTCACTGAAGCTTTCTTT.

This clone is categorized as medium-sized (0.01 to 0.1%). The CDR3 here is CASSGGHDRGNLGNTIYF. CDR3 DNA sequence: TGTGCCAGCAGTGGTGGCCACGACAGGGGAAATTTGGGGAACACCATATATTTT. This chain links TRBV2 with TRBJ1-3, with 8 bases that match TRBD1. The germline V gene encodes CDR1 SNHLY and CDR2 FYNNEI. The CDR3 has 18 amino acids. V lost 4 bases to trimming and J lost 7 bases; unmatched junction nucleotides: 18.

This chain connects TRBV9 to TRBJ1-6; D perhaps matches TRBD1 (6 bases). CDR3 size: 17 residues. Trimming cost V 6 bases and J 2 bases, with 18 bases left between them. From germline, CDR1 is SGDLS and CDR2 YYNGEE. CDR3 nucleotide sequence: TGTGCCAGCACTCCGGGACACCGACCCGCCTATAATTCACCCCTCCACTTT. Translated, it gives CASTPGHRPAYNSPLHF. The full variable domain, its missing parts supplied by reference TRBV9 and TRBJ1-6, is DSGVTQTPKHLITATGQRVTLRCSPRSGDLSVYWYQQSLDQGLQFLIQYYNGEERAKGNILERFSAQQFPDLHSELNLSSLELGDSALYFCASTPGHRPAYNSPLHFGNGTRLTVT.

The V call is TRBV27, the J call TRBJ2-1; D call uncertain. CDR3 size: 10 residues. From germline, CDR1 is MNHEY and CDR2 SMNVEV (reference sequence). The CDR3 sequence is CPPVDNEQFF. DNA of the CDR3: TGTCCCCCGGTGGACAATGAGCAGTTCTTC.

V gene TRBV2 combines with J gene TRBJ1-2, with a tentative D call TRBD1 (5 bases). Germline lookup yields CDR1 SNHLY and CDR2 FYNNEI. Trimming cost V 6 bases and J 3 bases, with 14 bases left between them. The CDR3 has 14 amino acids. As DNA, the CDR3 is TGTGCCAGCAGCGGTCGCAGGGCGGACTATGGCTACACCTTC. Its translation: CASSGRRADYGYTF.

The V call is TRBV19, the J call TRBJ1-2; D gene uncertain. Deletions cut 0 bases from V and 4 bases from J, with 9 bases between. Germline loops: CDR1 LNHDA, CDR2 SQIVND (reference sequence). This CDR3 has 14 residues. CDR3 coding DNA: TGTGCCAGTAGTATAGACGCAGGCGTCTATGGCTACACCTTC. It encodes CASSIDAGVYGYTF. The complete variable domain, with remaining parts taken from reference TRBV19 and TRBJ1-2, reads DGGITQSPKYLFRKEGQNVTLSCEQNLNHDAMYWYRQDPGQGLRLIYYSQIVNDFQKGDIAEGYSVSREKKESFPLTVTSAQKNPTAFYLCASSIDAGVYGYTFGSGTRLTVV.

The sample holds one count of this clone. This rearrangement joins TRBV19 to TRBJ1-5; D gene ambiguous. The CDR3 covers 12 residues. The ends were cut back, 5 bases at V and 6 bases at J, with 8 bases in the middle. CDR1 and CDR2 from the germline V gene are LNHDA and SQIVND (reference sequence). The CDR3 DNA is TGTGCCAGTAGTCAACTCCCTCAGCCCCAGCATTTT. It codes for CASSQLPQPQHF.

This chain links TRBV27 with TRBJ1-5; TRBD1 is a possible D gene (5 bases). Germline CDR1 reads MNHEY; CDR2 reads SMNVEV (reference sequence). The CDR3 length is 12 residues. Trimming left V 2 bases short and J 9 bases short, with 8 bases between. The CDR3 is CASSLIGGPQHF. In nucleotides, the CDR3 is TGTGCCAGCAGTTTAATCGGGGGGCCCCAGCATTTT.

The V gene is TRBV5-1, the J gene TRBJ1-6, with 8 bases aligning to TRBD1. The CDR3 runs to 15 residues. Trimming cost V 4 bases and J 5 bases; bases outside gene matches: 5. CDR1 and CDR2 from the germline V gene are SGHRS and YFSETQ. As DNA, the CDR3 is TGCGCCAGCAGCCCGACAGGGGATGATAATTCACCCCTCCACTTT. It encodes CASSPTGDDNSPLHF.